This T cell receptor beta chain was sequenced for a study of shared clonotypes between healthy human individuals. General study findings and limits: Sampling covered nothing but blood. Tissue TCR repertoires likely differ from those found in blood. Read depth was anticipated to influence clonotype sharing among donors.

Turning to this clone: Its antigen is still unknown. Relative to the germline gene, one junction end is altered; a read error may explain this.

Splitting of each subset's genomic DNA was done evenly across several immunoSEQ plates. Unsorted PBMC DNA was run through sequencing on ten immunoSEQ deep assay plates. Data came from immunoSEQ multiplex PCR; TCRdb stores just in-frame clones and leaves some out. The sample lists about 470,000 clones; more than 75% were seen once. The CDR3 consists of 15 residues. Germline V gives CDR1 SGHRS, CDR2 YFSETQ. This clonotype originated in a woman in her thirties or forties in good health. Some clones in this sample may be carry-over from other donors' samples. The chain combines TRBV5-1 with TRBJ1-2; 9 positions agree with TRBD1. Source material: PBMCs. The DNA of the CDR3 is TGCGCCAGCAGGGAACCGGGACAGGGATCTTATGACTACACCTTC. Its protein is CASREPGQGSYDYTF.